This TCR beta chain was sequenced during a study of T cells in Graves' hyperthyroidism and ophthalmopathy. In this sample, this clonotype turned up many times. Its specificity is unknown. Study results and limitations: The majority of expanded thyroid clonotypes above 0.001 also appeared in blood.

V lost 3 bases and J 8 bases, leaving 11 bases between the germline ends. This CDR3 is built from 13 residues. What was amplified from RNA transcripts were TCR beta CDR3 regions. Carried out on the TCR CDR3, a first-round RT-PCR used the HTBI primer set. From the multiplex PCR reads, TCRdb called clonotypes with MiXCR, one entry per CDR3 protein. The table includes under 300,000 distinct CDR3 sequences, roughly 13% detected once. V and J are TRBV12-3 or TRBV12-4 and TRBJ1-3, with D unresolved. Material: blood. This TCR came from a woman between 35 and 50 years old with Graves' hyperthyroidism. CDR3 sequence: CASSFRPGDTIYF. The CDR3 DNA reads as TGTGCCAGCAGTTTTAGGCCCGGGGACACCATATATTTT.